The following is a TCR beta chain sequence with its context. Antigen specificity is unknown. Compared with germline, one end of the junction differs, possibly owing to a read error. A sample-barcoded 5' primer and a J-beta primer mix were used in a second PCR of about 6 to 12 cycles. Via MiXCR, TCRdb re-called the 5' RACE reads, giving one row per CDR3 protein. The profile shows 600,000 to 1,000,000 distinct CDR3 sequences, 55% to 70% of them singletons. Extraction of total RNA produced a minimum of 5.5 micrograms from each sample. The CDR3 is 13 residues long. Germline V CDR1 and CDR2: SGDLS, YYNGEE. The source of the sample is a study of blood T cells in healthy people across ages. Study conclusions and caveats: The CMV status of each donor remained undetermined, and this could have confounded shifts in expanded clonotypes.

V is TRBV9 and J is TRBJ2-1, with D perhaps TRBD1 or TRBD2 (5 bases each). This receptor was obtained from a man in his thirties or forties in good health. The specimen sequenced was blood. In DNA, the CDR3 is TGTACCAGCAGCGGAGGCCCCAGGGATGAGCAGTTCTTC. Protein product: CTSSGGPRDEQFF.